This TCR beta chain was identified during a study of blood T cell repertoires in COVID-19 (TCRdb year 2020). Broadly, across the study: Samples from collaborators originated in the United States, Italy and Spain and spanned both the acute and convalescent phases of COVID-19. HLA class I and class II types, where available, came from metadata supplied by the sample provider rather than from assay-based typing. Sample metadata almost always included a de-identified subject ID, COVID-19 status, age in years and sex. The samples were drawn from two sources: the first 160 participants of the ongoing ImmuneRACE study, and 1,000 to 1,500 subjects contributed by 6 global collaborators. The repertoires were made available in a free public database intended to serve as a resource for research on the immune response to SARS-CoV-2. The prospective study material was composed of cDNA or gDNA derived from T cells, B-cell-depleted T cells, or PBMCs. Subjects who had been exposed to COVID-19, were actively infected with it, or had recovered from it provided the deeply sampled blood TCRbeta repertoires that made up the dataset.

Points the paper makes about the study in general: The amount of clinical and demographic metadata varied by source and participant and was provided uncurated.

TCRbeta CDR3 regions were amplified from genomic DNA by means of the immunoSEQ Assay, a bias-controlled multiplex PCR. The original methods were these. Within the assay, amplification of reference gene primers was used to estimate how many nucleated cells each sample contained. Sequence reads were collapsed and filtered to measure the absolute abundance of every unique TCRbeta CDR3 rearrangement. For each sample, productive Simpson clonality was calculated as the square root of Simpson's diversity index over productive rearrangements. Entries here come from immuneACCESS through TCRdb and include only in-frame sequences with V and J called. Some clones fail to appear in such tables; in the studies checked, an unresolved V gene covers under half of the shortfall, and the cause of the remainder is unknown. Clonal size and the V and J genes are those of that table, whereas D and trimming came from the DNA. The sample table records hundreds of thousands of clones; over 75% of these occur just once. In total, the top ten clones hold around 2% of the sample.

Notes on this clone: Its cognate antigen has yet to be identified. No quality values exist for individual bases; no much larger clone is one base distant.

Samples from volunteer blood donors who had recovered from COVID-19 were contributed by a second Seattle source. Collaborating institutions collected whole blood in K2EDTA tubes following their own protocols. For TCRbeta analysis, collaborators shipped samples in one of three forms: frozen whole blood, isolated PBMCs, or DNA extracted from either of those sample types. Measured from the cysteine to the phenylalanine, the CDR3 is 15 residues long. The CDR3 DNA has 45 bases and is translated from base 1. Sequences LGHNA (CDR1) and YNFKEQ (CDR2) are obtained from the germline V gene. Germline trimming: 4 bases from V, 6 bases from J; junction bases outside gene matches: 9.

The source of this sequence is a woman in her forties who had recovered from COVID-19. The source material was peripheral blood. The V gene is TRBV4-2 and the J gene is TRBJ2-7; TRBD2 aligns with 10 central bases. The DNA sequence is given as TGTGCCAGCAGCCCAATTGGGGAGCGGGAGGGCGAGCAGTACTTC. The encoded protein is CASSPIGEREGEQYF.